This entry concerns a single TCR beta chain. No antigen is known for it. Naive CD8 cells, CD45RO-negative and positively selected for CCR7, excluded terminally differentiated effector memory CD45RA+ cells. This entry is derived from a study of shared clonotypes between healthy human individuals. Study observations and caveats: Rarefaction curves obtained for sorted subsets showed sequencing incomplete despite large depth. When naive CD4 clonotypes were compared across several donors, approximately 4.9% were shared. Researchers sampled only blood; tissue repertoires likely differ.

The data were produced by immunoSEQ multiplex PCR, yet TCRdb's version contains in-frame clones alone and is incomplete. The sample has hundreds of thousands of clones; approximately 95% are singletons. V was shortened by 2 bases and J by 0 bases, with 22 bases between the two germline ends. CDR3 size: 20 residues. Germline assignment: CDR1 MGHRA and CDR2 YSYEKL. This rearrangement joins TRBV4-1 to TRBJ1-4; a possible D gene is TRBD1 (5 bases). The sample consisted of naive CD8+ T cells sorted from blood. This sequence was found in a woman aged 25 to 39 in good health. The chain's CDR3 is CASSQPLDLRWGATNEKLFF. The CDR3, as DNA: TGCGCCAGCAGCCAACCCCTGGACCTACGGTGGGGCGCAACTAATGAAAAACTGTTTTTT.